The 32 T cell receptor beta chains in this list originate from one sample, sequenced in a study of cytomegalovirus exposure and HLA in healthy donors. Amplification used 60 Vbeta primers and 13 Jbeta primers. The table came from immunoSEQ multiplex PCR; TCRdb's copy has only in-frame clones and leaves some out. This sample has fewer than 250,000 clones, with 65% to 85% found just once. The source material was PBMCs. These receptors originate from a woman aged 18-35 years in good health and CMV-seronegative.

The chain couples TRBV6-1 to TRBJ1-4; no clear D gene. V lost 10 bases to trimming and J lost 8 bases, with 17 bases between them. CDR3 length: 13 amino acids. Germline-derived CDR1 and CDR2 are MNHNS and SASEGT. The CDR3 nucleotides are TGTGCCATCCTCGTGTCCAGTACGGAAAAACTGTTTTTT. It specifies CAILVSSTEKLFF.

This chain links TRBV5-1 with TRBJ2-7; D unclear. Per germline, CDR1 SGHRS and CDR2 YFSETQ. V was shortened by 5 bases and J by 0 bases, with 9 bases between the two germline ends. The CDR3 extends over 13 amino acids. CDR3 region: CASRENGSYEQYF. The CDR3 nucleotides read TGCGCCAGCAGAGAGAACGGCTCCTACGAGCAGTACTTC.

The rearrangement links TRBV11-2 to TRBJ2-5; possible D gene TRBD1, 6 bases. The ends were cut back, 4 bases at V and 0 bases at J, with 9 bases in the middle. The CDR3 covers 14 residues. CDR1 is SGHAT and CDR2 is FQNNGV in the germline V gene. The CDR3 protein is CASSSWDNQETQYF. The DNA of the CDR3 is TGTGCCAGCAGCTCCTGGGACAACCAAGAGACCCAGTACTTC.

Here the CDR3 reads CASSQNHGRETQYF. DNA of the CDR3: TGTGCCAGCAGCCAAAACCATGGGAGAGAGACCCAGTACTTC. The chain has TRBV11-2 and TRBJ2-5; the D gene is possibly TRBD2 (5 bases). V was trimmed by 5 bases and J by 4 bases, leaving 14 bases between them. Germline CDR1 SGHAT, CDR2 FQNNGV. The CDR3 is 14 amino acids.

This sequence joins TRBV15 and TRBJ2-7; 9 bases are a match to TRBD1. The CDR3 has 15 residues. After removal of 4 bases from V and 5 bases from J, the junction contained 9 bases not matched to a gene. From germline, CDR1 is LNHNV and CDR2 YYDKDF (reference sequence). The CDR3 reads CATSTQGTGRHEQYF. Here the CDR3 DNA reads TGTGCCACCAGCACCCAAGGGACAGGGAGGCACGAGCAGTACTTC. Using reference TRBV15 and TRBJ2-7 for the parts outside the CDR3, the full variable domain is DAMVIQNPRYQVTQFGKPVTLSCSQTLNHNVMYWYQQKSSQAPKLLFHYYDKDFNNEADTPDNFQSRRPNTSFCFLDIRSPGLGDTAMYLCATSTQGTGRHEQYFGPGTRLTVT.

The chain uses TRBV6-5 and TRBJ1-2; tentative D call: TRBD1 (5 bases). From germline, CDR1 is MNHEY and CDR2 SVGAGI. Trimming removed 4 bases from V and 4 bases from J, with 13 bases in between. The length of the CDR3 is 14 residues. Here the CDR3 DNA reads TGTGCCAGCAGTTCGCAGGGCCCAACCTATGGCTACACCTTC. It codes for CASSSQGPTYGYTF.

This clone was detected once. The V call is TRBV15, the J call TRBJ2-7, with 7 nucleotides matching TRBD2. Germline CDR1 LNHNV, CDR2 YYDKDF (reference sequence). V dropped 3 bases and J dropped 12; count of bases not matched to a gene: 11. The CDR3 has 13 amino acids. The CDR3 sequence: CATSSGDYRGLYF. The CDR3 DNA sequence: TGTGCCACCAGCAGTGGGGACTACCGGGGGTTGTACTTC.

In this sample, this clone turned up once. The genes are TRBV7-9 and TRBJ2-5; 10 positions match TRBD1. In germline, CDR1 is SEHNR, CDR2 FQNEAQ (reference sequence). Trimming took 4 bases from V and 0 from J; bases not matched to a gene: 2. CDR3 length: 15 residues. The CDR3 is CASSWTGGDQETQYF. The CDR3 DNA sequence: TGTGCCAGCAGCTGGACAGGGGGGGACCAAGAGACCCAGTACTTC.

This clone was seen a handful of times. The chain carries TRBV14 and TRBJ1-4; D may be TRBD1 (5 bases). In germline, CDR1 is SGHDN, CDR2 FVKESK. The CDR3 totals 14 residues. Trimming took off 4 bases at V and 5 bases at J, with 11 bases between the two ends. This CDR3 reads CASSPGRGNEKLFF. The CDR3 DNA is TGTGCCAGCAGCCCGGGGCGGGGAAATGAAAAACTGTTTTTT.

This chain uses TRBV19 with TRBJ2-7; 7 nucleotides agree with TRBD1. This CDR3 is 14 amino acids long. The V and J ends lost 1 base and 3 bases, in that order; junction bases with no gene match: 3. Germline CDR1 reads LNHDA; CDR2 reads SQIVND (reference sequence). CDR3 protein: CASSIGDRDYEQYF. Here the CDR3 DNA reads TGTGCCAGTAGTATAGGTGACAGGGACTACGAGCAGTACTTC.

CDR3 in DNA: TGCAGCGTTGTTTTGGGGACTAGCGTCTACAATGAGCAGTTCTTC. Its protein product is CSVVLGTSVYNEQFF. The V call is TRBV29-1, the J call TRBJ2-1; TRBD2 matches 10 bases. The CDR3 spans 15 residues. Germline V CDR1 and CDR2: SQVTM, ANQGSEA. V lost 4 bases, J lost 3 bases, and 6 bases stayed unmatched.

This clone was recorded only once. The V and J genes are TRBV30 and TRBJ1-5; no reliable D call. Germline V gene sequence: CDR1 GTSNPN, CDR2 SVGIG (reference sequence). The V gene lost 2 bases and the J gene lost 0 bases, with 8 bases spanning the gap. This CDR3 is built from 14 residues. CDR3 nucleotide sequence: TGTGCCTGGAGTCTGGCAATTAGCAATCAGCCCCAGCATTTT. Translation gives CAWSLAISNQPQHF.

The rearrangement uses TRBV18 and TRBJ2-2; TRBD1 matches 9 bases. The CDR3 is made up of 16 amino acids. In germline, CDR1 is KGHSH, CDR2 LQKENI. V shed 6 bases and J 0 bases; nucleotides not matched to a gene: 5. The CDR3 DNA reads as TGTGCCAGCTCTCAAGGACAGGGGACGAACACCGGGGAGCTGTTTTTT. Amino acid sequence: CASSQGQGTNTGELFF.

The chain joins TRBV19 to TRBJ2-4; D possibly corresponds to TRBD1 (5 bases). The germline gives CDR1 LNHDA, CDR2 SQIVND (reference sequence). The CDR3 has 17 amino acids. The germline V and J ends were trimmed by 4 bases and 0 bases, with 16 bases remaining between them. The CDR3 protein is CASSKNPTEIAKNIQYF. CDR3 bases: TGTGCCAGTAGTAAAAACCCGACAGAAATAGCCAAAAACATTCAGTACTTC.

The chain couples TRBV6-5 to TRBJ1-6, with 8 bases aligning to TRBD1. Germline-derived CDR1 and CDR2 are MNHEY and SVGAGI. V lost 5 bases, J lost 7 bases, and 4 bases stayed unmatched. CDR3 length equals 14 residues. The CDR3 nucleotides are TGTGCCAGCAGTGACAGGGGTGCGAATTCACCCCTCCACTTT. Amino acid sequence: CASSDRGANSPLHF.

This chain connects TRBV30 to TRBJ1-1, with 7 bases aligning to TRBD1. There are 14 residues in the CDR3. V lost 4 bases to trimming and J lost 0 bases; unmatched junction nucleotides: 5. CDR1 GTSNPN and CDR2 SVGIG come from the germline V gene (reference sequence). The CDR3 sequence is CAWNRDRLNTEAFF. The CDR3 DNA reads TGTGCCTGGAACCGGGACAGACTGAACACTGAAGCTTTCTTT.

The rearrangement joins TRBV5-6 to TRBJ2-1, with a tentative D call TRBD2 (5 bases). Trimming left V 5 bases short and J 4 bases short, with 19 bases between. Germline CDR1 reads SGHDT; CDR2 reads YYEEEE. The CDR3 spans 16 residues. In nucleotides, the CDR3 is TGTGCCAGCAGGCCCGGGCGGGCCCCCCTTTACAATGAGCAGTTCTTC. It is translated as CASRPGRAPLYNEQFF.

V usage is TRBV5-5 and J usage is TRBJ1-1, with D unresolved. The ends were cut back, 0 bases at V and 5 bases at J, with 8 bases in the middle. This CDR3 spans 13 amino acids. The germline V gene encodes CDR1 SGHKS and CDR2 YYEKEE (reference sequence). CDR3 bases: TGTGCCAGCAGCTTGGACACGTTTACTGAAGCTTTCTTT. Encoded protein: CASSLDTFTEAFF.

The V gene is TRBV30, the J gene TRBJ2-1; 10 bases agree with TRBD1. The V and J ends lost 1 base and 8 bases, in that order; junction bases with no gene match: 2. CDR3 size: 13 residues. Per germline, CDR1 GTSNPN and CDR2 SVGIG (reference sequence). CDR3 residues: CAWSGTGGDEQFF. Written as DNA, the CDR3 is TGTGCCTGGAGTGGGACAGGGGGAGATGAGCAGTTCTTC.

J is TRBJ1-5 and V is TRBV6-1; D is uncertain. This CDR3 has 16 residues. Germline V gene lookup returns CDR1 MNHNS and CDR2 SASEGT. V dropped 3 bases and J dropped 2 bases, with 14 bases sitting between them. The CDR3, as DNA: TGTGCCAGCAGTGACCCAGACTTCTACGGCAATCAGCCCCAGCATTTT. Protein: CASSDPDFYGNQPQHF.

CDR3 nucleotide sequence: TGTGCCAGCAGATCAGGGACAGGGATCTACGAGCAGTACTTC. Translated: CASRSGTGIYEQYF. This chain joins TRBV2 and TRBJ2-7; TRBD1 agrees at 9 bases. The V gene's germline CDR1 is SNHLY and CDR2 FYNNEI. The CDR3 covers 14 residues. The J segment lost 3 bases and the V segment lost 6 bases, leaving 6 bases of the junction unmatched. Drawing the rest from reference TRBV2 and TRBJ2-7, the complete variable domain is EPEVTQTPSHQVTQMGQEVILRCVPISNHLYFYWYRQILGQKVEFLVSFYNNEISEKSEIFDDQFSVERPDGSNFTLKIRSTKLEDSAMYFCASRSGTGIYEQYFGPGTRLTVT.

The chain links TRBV7-3 to TRBJ2-1, with D perhaps matching TRBD2 (5 bases). Germline values: CDR1 SGHTA, CDR2 FQGTGA. The CDR3 has 13 amino acids. The V end lost 5 bases, the J end lost 14 bases, and 19 bases lay between the germline ends. This CDR3 is CASSLSTTSSKFF. CDR3 DNA sequence: TGTGCCAGCAGCCTTTCCACAACTAGTTCTAAGTTCTTC.

The gene calls are TRBV9 and TRBJ2-2, with TRBD1 identical over 7 bases. Unmatched junction bases numbered 13, after V lost 0 bases and J lost 5 bases. Germline V gene lookup returns CDR1 SGDLS and CDR2 YYNGEE. CDR3 length: 18 residues. CDR3 sequence reads: CASSVATSMAGGTGELFF. The CDR3 DNA reads as TGTGCCAGCAGCGTAGCTACCTCGATGGCAGGGGGTACCGGGGAGCTGTTTTTT.

The V and J genes are TRBV27 and TRBJ2-2, with TRBD1 as a possible D gene (5 bases). The germline V and J ends were trimmed by 10 bases and 2 bases, with 14 bases remaining between them. This CDR3 has 14 residues. Germline V gives CDR1 MNHEY, CDR2 SMNVEV (reference sequence). CDR3: CATLQDSNTGELFF. DNA of the CDR3: TGTGCCACCCTCCAAGACAGCAACACCGGGGAGCTGTTTTTT.

The chain joins TRBV11-2 to TRBJ1-5; 8 nucleotides match TRBD1. The germline V gene has CDR1 SGHAT and CDR2 FQNNGV. The CDR3 length is 13 residues. J lost 8 bases, V lost 4 bases, and 4 bases had no gene match. The CDR3 DNA sequence: TGTGCCAGCAGCTCGGACAGGGAAAAGCCCCAGCATTTT. Translated, it gives CASSSDREKPQHF.

The chain employs TRBV19 and TRBJ1-1; D may be TRBD1 (5 bases). V was pared by 5 bases and J by 1 base, with 11 bases between. The CDR3 length is 14 residues. Per germline, CDR1 LNHDA and CDR2 SQIVND (reference sequence). CDR3 residues: CASSPRAGNTEAFF. The CDR3 DNA follows: TGTGCCAGTAGTCCCAGGGCAGGGAACACTGAAGCTTTCTTT.

This rearrangement joins TRBV7-2 to TRBJ2-1; 9 bases agree with TRBD1. This CDR3 is 16 amino acids long. Germline CDR1 is SGHTA and CDR2 is FQGNSA. V shed 7 bases, J shed 7 bases, and the junction held 14 bases outside the gene matches. This chain's CDR3 is CASTAGQGEFWNEQFF. In DNA, the CDR3 is TGTGCCAGCACCGCGGGACAGGGAGAATTTTGGAATGAGCAGTTCTTC.

This sequence joins TRBV7-2 and TRBJ1-1, with 7 bases lining up with TRBD1. The CDR3 is made up of 15 amino acids. V lost 4 bases and J lost 1; bases outside the gene matches: 6. The germline gives CDR1 SGHTA, CDR2 FQGNSA. The CDR3 DNA is TGTGCCAGCAGCTCCCGAAACAGGGGGAACACTGAAGCTTTCTTT. Translating it yields CASSSRNRGNTEAFF.

This rearrangement joins TRBV11-2 to TRBJ2-3; D may be TRBD2 (5 bases). V shed 5 bases and J shed 5 bases, with 11 bases lying between them. The CDR3 totals 13 residues. Germline V lookup: CDR1 SGHAT, CDR2 FQNNGV. CDR3 region: CASSPRDEDTQYF. The CDR3 DNA follows: TGTGCCAGCAGCCCACGGGATGAAGATACGCAGTATTTT.

This chain joins TRBV25-1 and TRBJ1-5; the D gene is possibly TRBD1 (5 bases). The germline V gene has CDR1 MGHDK and CDR2 SYGVNS. The V gene lost 3 bases and the J gene lost 7 bases, with 19 bases spanning the gap. CDR3 length: 16 amino acids. In DNA, the CDR3 is TGTGCCAGCAGTGATCCCGGGCGGGAGGGGTACCAGCCCCAGCATTTT. It codes for CASSDPGREGYQPQHF.

This chain links TRBV4-2 with TRBJ2-1; the D gene is possibly TRBD2 (5 bases). Trimming took off 0 bases at V and 0 bases at J, with 9 bases between the two ends. The germline CDR1 and CDR2 sequences are LGHNA and YNFKEQ. The CDR3 is 16 residues long. The CDR3 bases are TGTGCCAGCAGCCAAGAAGGAGCGGTCTCCTACAATGAGCAGTTCTTC. It specifies CASSQEGAVSYNEQFF.

The gene calls are TRBV9 and TRBJ1-2; 7 bases are shared with TRBD1. Germline assignment: CDR1 SGDLS and CDR2 YYNGEE. V shed 4 bases, J shed 8 bases, and the junction held 20 bases outside the gene matches. The CDR3 runs 17 residues. The CDR3 nucleotides are TGTGCCAGCAGCCCAACATTGGGGGACAGCTACCTGGGAGGCTACACCTTC. Translated: CASSPTLGDSYLGGYTF.